The source of this T cell receptor beta chain is a study of blood T cells in healthy people across ages. The CDR3 sequence is 15 residues long. Germline V gives CDR1 SGDLS, CDR2 YYNGEE. V lost 2 bases to trimming and J lost 6 bases; unmatched junction nucleotides: 7. With a J-beta primer mix and a sample-barcoded 5' primer, a second PCR ran about 7 to 12 cycles. Each CDR3 protein is one row after TCRdb ran MiXCR on the 5' RACE reads. The data hold around 1.5 million distinct CDR3 sequences, with roughly 32% observed a single time. Ranging in age from about 6 to 95, the donors were healthy Caucasian individuals from Russia.

The rearrangement joins TRBV9 to TRBJ2-3, with 9 bases lining up with TRBD2. Sequencing was performed on blood. The sequence was obtained from a woman aged 25 to 39 in good health. CDR3 bases: TGTGCCAGCAGCGTGCGCGGGGGGGGGCCTGATACGCAGTATTTT. Translating gives CASSVRGGGPDTQYF.